This T cell receptor (beta chain) comes out of a study of vaccination and CD4 T cells after COVID-19. Study-wide background: Overlapping peptides of the spike proteins of SARS-CoV-2, HCoV-NL63, HCoV-OC43 and HCoV-229E were used for cell stimulation. The study's findings and limits: Convalescent patients displayed a median about 86% of reactive clones emerging only post-vaccination.

Once obtained from cultured CD4+ T cells, the DNA was sequenced using the Oncomine TCR Beta short-read assay. TCRdb reprocessed the PCR reads with MiXCR, giving one entry per CDR3 protein. The data hold over 13,000 distinct CDR3 sequences, with roughly 21% observed a single time. Documented treatment: roughly 10-day PBMC culture with coronavirus spike peptide pools or control peptides (ViraFEST assay). On this clonotype: Antigen: not known.

Trimming at V came to 4 bases and at J to 0 bases, leaving 6 bases not matched to a gene. The germline gives CDR1 SGHDT, CDR2 YYEEEE. The CDR3 sequence is 15 residues long. The rearrangement joins TRBV5-6 to TRBJ2-7, with 8 bases that match TRBD1. The sequenced sample consisted of cultured CD4+ T cells from blood. The sequence derives from a human donor with COVID-19. CDR3 in amino acids: CASSVGQDGSYEQYF. CDR3 DNA sequence: TGTGCCAGCAGCGTGGGACAGGACGGCTCCTACGAGCAGTACTTC.